Following are 11 T cell receptor beta chains from one sample sequenced in a study of T cells in Graves' hyperthyroidism and ophthalmopathy. Amplification of TCR beta CDR3 regions used RNA as the template. A first-round RT-PCR of the TCR CDR3 used the HTBI primer set. In TCRdb, the multiplex PCR reads were re-called with MiXCR into one record per CDR3 protein. The sample holds about 560,000 distinct CDR3 sequences, 16% seen once. Specimen: blood. The receptors come from a woman aged 18-30 years with Graves' hyperthyroidism.

This clonotype has only one observation. The V gene is TRBV6-9, the J gene TRBJ2-2, with D tentatively TRBD1 or TRBD2 (5 bases each). V dropped 3 bases and J dropped 6 bases, with 20 bases sitting between them. CDR1 and CDR2 from the germline V gene are MNHGY and SVAAGI. The CDR3 spans 17 residues. CDR3 loop: CASSYPRVGVQSGELFF. The CDR3 DNA reads TGTGCCAGCAGTTACCCCCGGGTGGGGGTCCAATCCGGGGAGCTGTTTTTT.

This clonotype was found many times. This chain joins TRBV6-1 and TRBJ2-5; 8 nucleotides agree with TRBD1. CDR3 length: 15 amino acids. CDR1 MNHNS and CDR2 SASEGT come from the germline V gene. The junction had 5 bases not matched to a gene; V was cut back by 1 base and J by 4 bases. The CDR3 bases are TGTGCCAGCAGTGAAGTCCCAGGGGGCGGAGAGACCCAGTACTTC. Protein sequence: CASSEVPGGGETQYF.

This clonotype was detected many times. The rearrangement joins TRBV10-3 to TRBJ2-5; 7 positions match TRBD1. CDR1 is ENHRY and CDR2 is SYGVKD in the germline V gene. V lost 0 bases, J lost 3 bases, and 4 bases stayed unmatched. CDR3 size: 15 residues. CDR3 region: CAISESGTDKETQYF. CDR3 in DNA: TGTGCCATCAGTGAGTCTGGGACAGATAAAGAGACCCAGTACTTC.

This clonotype has only a few counts. The rearrangement links TRBV24-1 to TRBJ1-3; no firm D call. CDR1 and CDR2 from the germline V gene are KGHDR and SFDVKD. V shed 3 bases and J shed 4 bases, with 6 bases lying between them. The CDR3 is 13 amino acids. The CDR3 sequence is CATSDPTGNTIYF. Here the CDR3 DNA reads TGTGCCACCAGTGATCCGACAGGAAACACCATATATTTT.

The genes are TRBV6-2 or TRBV6-3 and TRBJ2-7; 12 bases fit TRBD2. There are 15 residues in the CDR3. J lost 0 bases, V lost 6 bases, and 3 bases had no gene match. CDR1 and CDR2 (germline): MNHEY, SVGEGT. As DNA, the CDR3 is TGTGCCAGCAGAAAGACTAGCGGGGGCTCCTACGAGCAGTACTTC. Amino acid sequence: CASRKTSGGSYEQYF.

The sample holds many counts of this clonotype. The gene calls are TRBV19 and TRBJ2-3; the match to TRBD2 covers 7 bases. CDR3 length equals 14 residues. Germline V gene data show CDR1 as LNHDA and CDR2 as SQIVND (reference sequence). V lost 8 bases to trimming and J lost 3 bases; unmatched junction nucleotides: 8. The CDR3 DNA reads as TGTGCCAGTCTTCCTGGCGGGGGAACAGATACGCAGTATTTT. Protein product: CASLPGGGTDTQYF. Using reference TRBV19 and TRBJ2-3 for the parts outside the CDR3, the full variable domain is DGGITQSPKYLFRKEGQNVTLSCEQNLNHDAMYWYRQDPGQGLRLIYYSQIVNDFQKGDIAEGYSVSREKKESFPLTVTSAQKNPTAFYLCASLPGGGTDTQYFGPGTRLTVL.

This clonotype was detected many times. J is TRBJ2-5 and V is TRBV11-2; the D gene is possibly TRBD2 (5 bases). The CDR3 is made up of 13 amino acids. V dropped 5 bases and J dropped 3 bases, with 10 bases sitting between them. Germline V lookup: CDR1 SGHAT, CDR2 FQNNGV. The DNA of the CDR3 is TGTGCCAGCAGCGCGGGCCGAGAAGAGACCCAGTACTTC. Translated: CASSAGREETQYF.

As concerns this clonotype: Germline is not matched at one junction end, which may reflect a read error. This chain joins TRBV2 and TRBJ2-1, with 9 bases identical to TRBD2. Per the germline V gene, CDR1 is SNHLY and CDR2 is FYNNEI. CDR3 length equals 14 residues. The CDR3 sequence: CARLRLAGYHEQSF. CDR3 sequence (DNA): TGTGCCCGGCTGAGGCTAGCGGGATACCATGAGCAGTCCTTC.

This clonotype was counted a few times. The J gene is TRBJ1-2, the V gene TRBV11-2, with a tentative D call TRBD1 (6 bases). The CDR3 has 12 residues. Germline CDR1 reads SGHAT; CDR2 reads FQNNGV. V was trimmed by 2 bases and J by 8 bases, leaving 9 bases between them. In DNA form, the CDR3 reads TGTGCCAGCAGCTTAAGGACAGCCGGCTACACCTTC. Protein: CASSLRTAGYTF.

This clonotype was seen many times. The J gene is TRBJ2-1, the V gene TRBV24-1, with D unresolved. The CDR3 consists of 17 residues. Germline V gives CDR1 KGHDR, CDR2 SFDVKD. Trimming took 1 base from V and 2 from J, leaving 14 bases between them. The CDR3 sequence is CATSDLEPKGTYNEQFF. For the CDR3, the DNA is TGTGCCACCAGTGATTTAGAGCCCAAGGGTACCTACAATGAGCAGTTCTTC.

This rearrangement joins TRBV5-4 to TRBJ1-5; perhaps TRBD1 as D (5 bases). CDR1 and CDR2 from the germline V gene are SGHNT and YYREEE (reference sequence). The CDR3 runs 15 residues. V was pared by 0 bases and J by 5 bases, with 12 bases between. CDR3 bases: TGTGCCAGCAGCTTGGGGTCAGGGAGCGATCAGCCCCAGCATTTT. Translation gives CASSLGSGSDQPQHF.